These T cell receptor beta chains were read from a single sample in a study of T cell repertoires in cytomegalovirus infection. No antigen is known for these receptors. TCRdb re-called the reads through MiXCR, storing one row per CDR3 protein. This sample yields 830,000 or so distinct CDR3 sequences, of which over 25% are seen a single time; around 11% belongs to the top ten. The sequenced sample was cultured CD8+ T cells from PBMCs, obtained from culture after CMV antigen stimulation. These receptor sequences come from a human donor in good health (CMV status not recorded). Some clones in this sample may be carry-over from other donors' samples. Both conserved end residues are part of each CDR3. The D gene is left open where the match is weak. Only part of the rows carry a size: once, few, many, or a class if the clone is expanded.

>TRBJ1-6|NA|14|TRBV7-6|NA
TGTGCCAGCAGCGTGATAGGCGGTCAATCACCCCTCCACTTT
CASSVIGGQSPLHF
>TRBJ1-1|NA|15|TRBV27|NA
TGTGCCAGCAGTTTAAACGAGGGAGGAGACACTGAAGCTTTCTTT
CASSLNEGGDTEAFF
>TRBJ1-5|TRBD1|15|TRBV5-5|few
TGTGCCAGCAGCCCGGGACAGGGGCACAATCAGCCCCAGCATTTT
CASSPGQGHNQPQHF
>TRBJ2-3|NA|14|TRBV12-3/TRBV12-4|NA
TGTGCCACCATACCGTCCGATTCCGCAGATACGCAGTATTTT
CATIPSDSADTQYF
>TRBJ1-1|NA|13|TRBV6-5|few
TGTGCCAGCAGTTCCTCGGTGAACACTGAAGCTTTCTTT
CASSSSVNTEAFF
>TRBJ2-5|NA|15|TRBV19|few
TGTGCCAGTAGTATAGCTTCCGCAGGATGGGAGACCCAGTACTTC
CASSIASAGWETQYF
>TRBJ1-2|NA|11|TRBV12-3/TRBV12-4|few
TGTGCCAGCAGTTTAGCCGGGGCCTACACCTTC
CASSLAGAYTF
>TRBJ2-7|NA|15|TRBV3-1|NA
TGTGCCAGCAGCCAAGATGGGACGGGGGAGTACGAGCAGTACTTC
CASSQDGTGEYEQYF
>TRBJ2-6|TRBD1|17|TRBV7-6|NA
TGTGCCAGCAGCTCTTCTCGAGGGGGCGCTGGGGCCAACGTCCTGACTTTC
CASSSSRGGAGANVLTF
>TRBJ2-5|TRBD2|19|TRBV12-3/TRBV12-4|once
TGTGCCAGCAGTCTTAGACCGCGACTAGCGGGGAAAGTCGAAGAGACCCAGTACTTC
CASSLRPRLAGKVEETQYF
>TRBJ2-1|TRBD2|14|TRBV6-6|NA
TGTGCCAGCAGATATGGAGGCGGGGGGAATGAGCAGTTCTTC
CASRYGGGGNEQFF
>TRBJ1-5|NA|15|TRBV6-6|NA
TGTGCCAGCAGTTACCTCGACATGTCAAGGGGGCCCCAGCATTTT
CASSYLDMSRGPQHF
>TRBJ1-2|TRBD1|17|TRBV18|few
TGTGCCAGCTCACTAGCCTTTGTTGACAGGGAATTCTATGGCTACACCTTC
CASSLAFVDREFYGYTF
>TRBJ1-2|NA|13|TRBV13|NA
TGTGCCAGCAGCTTAGGGTCCCAAACCGAGCCCACCTTC
CASSLGSQTEPTF
>TRBJ1-2|NA|13|TRBV7-8|NA
TGTGCCAGCAGCTTAGCGAGCCAGAATGGCTACACCTTC
CASSLASQNGYTF
>TRBJ2-1|NA|11|TRBV20-1|NA
TGCAGTGCTCGGGGTTCACCGGAGCAGTTCTTC
CSARGSPEQFF